This TCR beta chain appears in the sequencing data of a study of T cells expressing NK-cell markers. Overall study findings and caveats: The study did not resolve the HCMV specificity of expanded NKG2C+ T cell clones.

Worth noting for this clonotype: What it recognizes is unknown.

The CDR3 runs to 14 residues. CDR1 is DFQATT and CDR2 is SNEGSKA in the germline V gene (reference sequence). Template switching by 5'RACE with UMIs generated the TCR beta cDNA. TCRdb reprocessed the 5' RACE reads, with one entry per CDR3 protein and no DNA. The table for this sample gives roughly 180,000 distinct CDR3 sequences. This chain joins TRBV20-1 and TRBJ1-6. This clonotype was obtained from a woman aged 18 to 75 in good health. The sample comprised blood T cells: a sorted CD56 or NKG2C T cell subset, CD4+ or CD8+ T cells, or bulk PBMC T cells (not recorded which). Here the CDR3 reads CSARDRTGGSPLHF.